The 23 T cell receptor beta chains listed next were all sequenced from one sample in a study of beta chain features in type 1 diabetes. Sequenced material consisted of expressed TCRB transcripts (all of the isolated RNA was reverse transcribed). Some clones are missing from TCRdb's copy, which holds only in-frame ones; the method was immunoSEQ multiplex PCR. Seen here are 810,000 or so clones, under 20% observed once, and the top ten hold about 0.025%. Sequenced material: naive CD4+ T cells from blood. Every receptor here comes from a young woman in good health.

This clone was seen more than once but under ten times. The chain is built from TRBV27 and TRBJ1-1; TRBD1 might be the D (5 bases). Germline CDR1 and CDR2: MNHEY and SMNVEV (reference sequence). The CDR3 is 13 amino acids. V was pared by 5 bases and J by 6 bases, with 13 bases between. DNA for the CDR3: TGTGCCAGCAGTCGCCCGCGGGGCGCTGAAGCTTTCTTT. Protein product: CASSRPRGAEAFF.

Remarks on this clone: Other DNA sequences in this specimen translate into the identical CDR3. The CDR3 region has the DNA TGTGCCAGCAGCTTAGTGTACGAGCAGTACTTC. Translated, it gives CASSLVYEQYF. The chain carries TRBV11-2 and TRBJ2-7; no firm D call. CDR1 SGHAT and CDR2 FQNNGV come from the germline V gene. CDR3 size: 11 residues. With 1 base removed from V and 4 bases from J, the gap between germline ends came to 2 bases.

This clone was counted only a few times. The gene calls are TRBV7-2 and TRBJ2-5; possibly TRBD2 for D (5 bases). Looked up from germline, CDR1 is SGHTA and CDR2 is FQGNSA. V was trimmed by 2 bases and J by 5 bases, leaving 12 bases between them. The CDR3 contains 14 residues. The CDR3, as DNA: TGTGCCAGCAGCTTAAGCGAGGGCTGGGAGACCCAGTACTTC. This sequence encodes CASSLSEGWETQYF.

This clone showed up just a few times. This sequence joins TRBV7-8 and TRBJ2-2; a possible D gene is TRBD2 (7 bases). V was pared by 3 bases and J by 3 bases, with 17 bases between. The germline V gene has CDR1 SGHVS and CDR2 FQNEAQ. CDR3 length equals 17 residues. The CDR3: CASSFGSQGGDTGELFF. CDR3 nucleotides: TGTGCCAGCAGCTTTGGTTCACAGGGAGGGGACACCGGGGAGCTGTTTTTT.

The chain employs TRBV4-2 and TRBJ2-1; D is perhaps TRBD2 (5 bases). Germline V CDR1 and CDR2: LGHNA, YNFKEQ. Trimming removed 1 base from V and 8 bases from J, with 6 bases in between. This CDR3 is 12 amino acids long. For the CDR3, the DNA is TGTGCCAGCAGCCAAGTCGGGGATGAGCAGTTCTTC. Encoded protein: CASSQVGDEQFF.

The chain recombines TRBV2 with TRBJ2-2; TRBD1 is a possible D gene (5 bases). CDR1 and CDR2 from the germline V gene are SNHLY and FYNNEI. The CDR3 is 11 amino acids. The V gene lost 7 bases and the J gene lost 6 bases, with 6 bases spanning the gap. The DNA of the CDR3 is TGTGCCAGCACACAGGCCGGGGAGCTGTTTTTT. This sequence encodes CASTQAGELFF.

The chain carries TRBV7-2 and TRBJ2-3; the D gene is possibly TRBD2 (5 bases). There are 16 residues in the CDR3. Germline V lookup: CDR1 SGHTA, CDR2 FQGNSA. The V end lost 0 bases, the J end lost 2 bases, and 12 bases lay between the germline ends. CDR3: CASSLALTMSTDTQYF. In DNA form, the CDR3 reads TGTGCCAGCAGCTTAGCTTTGACTATGTCCACAGATACGCAGTATTTT.

This clone was detected only a few times. V and J are TRBV27 and TRBJ2-7; no definite D call. V was pared by 0 bases and J by 0 bases, with 9 bases between. CDR1 and CDR2 from the germline V gene are MNHEY and SMNVEV (reference sequence). The CDR3 extends over 15 amino acids. For the CDR3, the DNA is TGTGCCAGCAGTTTATCGCGTTGGGGCTCCTACGAGCAGTACTTC. Translating it yields CASSLSRWGSYEQYF.

The V call is TRBV7-3, the J call TRBJ2-3; no clear D gene. Trimming removed 0 bases at V and 3 bases at J, with 10 bases between. In germline, CDR1 is SGHTA, CDR2 FQGTGA. This CDR3 contains 15 residues. The CDR3 is CASSLTPRTTDTQYF. CDR3 DNA: TGTGCCAGCAGCTTAACCCCACGCACAACAGATACGCAGTATTTT.

The chain employs TRBV6-1 and TRBJ1-2; D gene uncertain. Trimming cost V 3 bases and J 6 bases, with 20 bases left between them. The CDR3 covers 16 residues. CDR1 is MNHNS, CDR2 SASEGT, per germline. The CDR3 nucleotides are TGTGCCAGCAGTGACGCTGGCAGGTCGTATCTGCATGGCTACACCTTC. It encodes CASSDAGRSYLHGYTF.

The rearrangement uses TRBV6-5 and TRBJ2-7, with 7 bases matching TRBD2. The CDR3 covers 14 residues. V lost 4 bases and J lost 0; bases outside the gene matches: 3. Germline CDR1 is MNHEY and CDR2 is SVGAGI. DNA of the CDR3: TGTGCCAGCAGTTGGGGGGGGAACTCCTACGAGCAGTACTTC. Protein sequence: CASSWGGNSYEQYF.

This clone was picked up a small number of times. The J gene is TRBJ1-4, the V gene TRBV7-9; 10 nucleotides agree with TRBD1. V dropped 3 bases and J dropped 3; count of bases not matched to a gene: 4. Looked up from germline, CDR1 is SEHNR and CDR2 is FQNEAQ (reference sequence). The CDR3 loop spans 16 amino acids. The CDR3 sequence: CASSFGTGAANEKLFF. The CDR3 DNA sequence: TGTGCCAGCAGCTTCGGGACAGGGGCTGCTAATGAAAAACTGTTTTTT.

This clone was found a few times. The chain carries TRBV7-2 and TRBJ2-5; the D is unclear. Trimming pared 0 bases from V and 7 bases from J, leaving 15 bases between. CDR3 size: 15 residues. The germline V gene has CDR1 SGHTA and CDR2 FQGNSA. The CDR3 spells CASSLAFPWFGTQYF. The DNA of the CDR3 is TGTGCCAGCAGCTTAGCGTTCCCGTGGTTCGGGACCCAGTACTTC.

J is TRBJ2-7 and V is TRBV2, with D possibly TRBD2 on 5 matching bases. V was clipped by 3 bases and J by 2 bases, with 8 bases between them. There are 13 residues in the CDR3. Germline V gives CDR1 SNHLY, CDR2 FYNNEI. CDR3 sequence (DNA): TGTGCCAGCAGTGAGGGAGTACCCTACGAGCAGTACTTC. It codes for CASSEGVPYEQYF.

The chain is built from TRBV7-2 and TRBJ2-1; D tentatively fits TRBD1 or TRBD2 (5 bases each). Germline CDR1 and CDR2: SGHTA and FQGNSA. There are 12 residues in the CDR3. Between the trimmed V and J ends, which lost 4 bases and 13 bases, there was a span of 14 bases. In DNA, the CDR3 is TGTGCCAGCAGCTCCTTACCGGGACCTCAGTTCTTC. It is translated as CASSSLPGPQFF.

The chain is built from TRBV5-1 and TRBJ2-1; D is unclear. This CDR3 comprises 15 residues. Trimming shortened V by 0 bases and J by 7 bases, and 14 bases separated the two germline ends. Germline V gene sequence: CDR1 SGHRS, CDR2 YFSETQ. The CDR3 DNA sequence: TGCGCCAGCAGCTTGGTTCGTTCAGTGTTTAATGAGCAGTTCTTC. This translates into CASSLVRSVFNEQFF.

The table lists this clone with a few counts. The V call is TRBV7-3, the J call TRBJ2-3; D is unclear. Looked up from germline, CDR1 is SGHTA and CDR2 is FQGTGA. V dropped 6 bases and J dropped 0 bases, with 7 bases sitting between them. The CDR3 has 13 amino acids. The CDR3 here is CASRRTSTDTQYF. The DNA of the CDR3 is TGTGCCAGCAGGAGAACTAGCACAGATACGCAGTATTTT.

The chain joins TRBV18 to TRBJ2-3; D is tentatively TRBD1 or TRBD2 (5 bases each). Germline CDR1 and CDR2: KGHSH and LQKENI. The CDR3 covers 11 residues. Between the trimmed V and J ends, which lost 5 bases and 8 bases, there was a span of 8 bases. The CDR3, as DNA: TGTGCCAGCTCAGGGGACCGTACGCAGTATTTT. Translation gives CASSGDRTQYF.

There are a few counts of this clone. The chain joins TRBV5-4 to TRBJ1-1, with D hard to call. Germline CDR1 is SGHNT and CDR2 is YYREEE (reference sequence). V lost 4 bases to trimming and J lost 2 bases, with 9 bases between them. The CDR3 runs to 13 residues. The CDR3 region is CASSEPGNTEAFF. The CDR3, as DNA: TGTGCCAGCAGCGAACCGGGAAACACTGAAGCTTTCTTT.

This chain links TRBV19 with TRBJ2-5; tentative D call: TRBD1 (5 bases). TRBJ2-7 explains the end of the DNA better; the J call may be wrong. This CDR3 comprises 14 residues. CDR1 LNHDA and CDR2 SQIVND come from the germline V gene (reference sequence). CDR3 sequence reads: CASKDRTSSYEQYF. In nucleotides, the CDR3 is TGTGCCAGTAAGGATAGGACAAGTTCCTACGAGCAGTACTTC.

The chain combines TRBV4-3 with TRBJ2-1; TRBD2 agrees at 12 bases. Looked up from germline, CDR1 is LGHNA and CDR2 is YSLEER. The CDR3 is made up of 15 amino acids. Trimming took 1 base from V and 7 from J; bases not matched to a gene: 2. The DNA of the CDR3 is TGCGCCAGCAGCCAAGTGGGGACTAGCGGGAATGAGCAGTTCTTC. The encoded protein is CASSQVGTSGNEQFF.

The V call is TRBV20-1, the J call TRBJ2-3, with TRBD1 as a possible D gene (5 bases). This CDR3 spans 11 amino acids. Germline values: CDR1 DFQATT, CDR2 SNEGSKA (reference sequence). The ends were cut back, 6 bases at V and 7 bases at J, with 11 bases in the middle. The CDR3 protein is CSARTLHTQYF. The CDR3 region has the DNA TGCAGTGCACGGACACTCCATACGCAGTATTTT.

As to this clone: Without the conserved terminal phenylalanine or tryptophan, this CDR3 likely stems from a read error. The limits of the CDR3 on the DNA are not certain, so only TCRdb's listed CDR3 is given. The chain couples TRBV28 to TRBJ2-4; TRBD1 is the table's D call and was not checked against the DNA. The CDR3 adds up to 11 amino acids, both ends counted. Germline CDR1 and CDR2: MDHEN and SYDVKM. The CDR3 reads CASSSRDRRTG.